This record concerns one T cell receptor beta chain sequence. This sample stems from a study of OX40 agonist ivuxolimab in advanced cancers. Study overall: Averaging about 60 years in age, with a range of about 23 to 80, the cohort was 80% to 90% male. Partial responses occurred in three patients (one hepatocellular carcinoma, two cutaneous melanoma).

Generated by immunoSEQ multiplex PCR, the TCRdb table keeps only in-frame clones and is missing some. The table records over 40,000 clones, roughly 80% of them present only once. The CDR3 has 15 amino acids. Germline V gene data show CDR1 as LGHNA and CDR2 as YSLEER. Germline trimming cut 1 base from V and 2 bases from J; bases unmatched to any gene: 3. The rearrangement links TRBV4-3 to TRBJ2-5; TRBD1 matches at 8 bases. Sequenced material: CD4+ or CD8+ T cells sorted from blood, taken in a trial of the OX40 agonist ivuxolimab. The receptor's source is an adult with an advanced solid tumor such as melanoma, head and neck, liver or kidney cancer. The CDR3: CASSQAWDRQETQYF. DNA of the CDR3: TGCGCCAGCAGCCAAGCTTGGGACAGGCAAGAGACCCAGTACTTC.